Presented here are 19 T cell receptor beta chains from one specimen sequenced in a study of cytomegalovirus exposure and HLA in healthy donors. 13 Jbeta primers and 60 Vbeta primers were used for the PCR. Using immunoSEQ multiplex PCR, the repertoire was profiled, and TCRdb retains in-frame clones only, with some absent. The table records about 170,000 clones, around 80% of them present only once. The sequencing input was PBMCs. The receptors come from a woman aged 45-60 years in good health and CMV-seropositive.

This clone was recorded a few times. This chain connects TRBV7-6 to TRBJ2-7; TRBD2 aligns across 8 bases. CDR1 SGHVS and CDR2 FNYEAQ come from the germline V gene. The CDR3 totals 16 residues. The J segment lost 7 bases and the V segment lost 2 bases, leaving 13 bases of the junction unmatched. The CDR3 loop reads CASSLTRGGYATEQYF. The CDR3 nucleotides read TGTGCCAGCAGCTTAACTCGGGGGGGCTACGCTACTGAGCAGTACTTC.

The chain employs TRBV28 and TRBJ1-1; D unresolved. V lost 3 bases and J lost 5, with 7 bases in between. The CDR3 covers 12 residues. Germline CDR1 is MDHEN and CDR2 is SYDVKM. The CDR3 coding sequence is TGTGCCAGCAGTTTGGCACAGACTGAAGCTTTCTTT. It specifies CASSLAQTEAFF.

CDR3 amino acids: CASSLDRLAGSETQYF. CDR3 DNA sequence: TGTGCCAGCAGCTTAGATCGGCTAGCGGGATCAGAGACCCAGTACTTC. This sequence joins TRBV11-2 and TRBJ2-5; 9 bases line up with TRBD2. CDR1 SGHAT and CDR2 FQNNGV come from the germline V gene. Trimming cost V 0 bases and J 4 bases; bases outside gene matches: 6. The CDR3 has 16 amino acids.

The V gene is TRBV18, the J gene TRBJ2-2; D remains unclear. This CDR3 is 16 amino acids long. The ends were cut back, 1 base at V and 1 base at J, with 10 bases in the middle. Germline assignment: CDR1 KGHSH and CDR2 LQKENI. The CDR3 nucleotides are TGTGCCAGCTCACCACAGAGAGTAAGGAACACCGGGGAGCTGTTTTTT. Its translation: CASSPQRVRNTGELFF.

The chain combines TRBV10-3 with TRBJ2-7, with a weak D call TRBD2 (5 bases). The CDR3 spans 12 residues. Between the trimmed V and J ends, which lost 7 bases and 3 bases, there was a span of 10 bases. Per germline, CDR1 ENHRY and CDR2 SYGVKD. The CDR3 protein is CAITTGNYEQYF. The CDR3 bases are TGTGCCATCACGACGGGAAACTACGAGCAGTACTTC.

This sequence joins TRBV6-5 and TRBJ2-5, with 10 positions matching TRBD2. The DNA end is more similar to TRBJ2-7, so the J call may be wrong. The CDR3 is made up of 14 amino acids. From germline, CDR1 is MNHEY and CDR2 SVGAGI. As DNA, the CDR3 is TGTGCCAGCCGAGCTAGCGGGGGTTCCTACGAGCAGTACTTC. Amino acid sequence: CASRASGGSYEQYF.

About this clone: Sequence at one end of the junction differs from germline and may be a read error. The chain combines TRBV7-9 with TRBJ2-7, with TRBD2 matching over 13 bases. CDR1 is SEHNR, CDR2 FQNEAQ, per germline (reference sequence). This CDR3 is 15 amino acids long. The CDR3 here is CSSSRTSGRIGEQYF. The CDR3 nucleotides read TGTTCCAGCAGCCGGACTAGCGGGAGAATTGGAGAGCAGTACTTC.

This clone was seen only once. V gene TRBV6-1 combines with J gene TRBJ1-4, with a possible D match to TRBD1 (5 bases). The V gene's germline CDR1 is MNHNS and CDR2 SASEGT. The V gene lost 4 bases and the J gene lost 3 bases, with 9 bases spanning the gap. This CDR3 spans 14 amino acids. Here the CDR3 reads CASSAGGSNEKLFF. In DNA, the CDR3 is TGTGCCAGCAGTGCCGGGGGGTCTAATGAAAAACTGTTTTTT.

This clone has just a few counts. The chain recombines TRBV10-3 with TRBJ2-7; possible D gene TRBD1, 6 bases. This CDR3 comprises 15 residues. The V end was cut by 3 bases, the J end by 5 bases, with 17 bases between. CDR1 ENHRY and CDR2 SYGVKD come from the germline V gene. The CDR3: CAISEVQGNPDEQYF. DNA of the CDR3: TGTGCCATCAGTGAAGTGCAGGGGAACCCGGACGAGCAGTACTTC.

The V and J genes are TRBV4-3 and TRBJ2-7; no definite D call. Per germline, CDR1 LGHNA and CDR2 YSLEER. The CDR3 extends over 14 amino acids. The V end lost 0 bases, the J end lost 1 base, and 7 bases lay between the germline ends. Here the CDR3 DNA reads TGCGCCAGCAGCCAAGACCCAGGATCCTACGAGCAGTACTTC. Translated: CASSQDPGSYEQYF.

In regard to this clone: Compared with germline, one end of the junction differs, possibly owing to a read error. The chain links TRBV7-9 to TRBJ1-2; the D gene is possibly TRBD1 (5 bases). The V gene's germline CDR1 is SEHNR and CDR2 FQNEAQ (reference sequence). The CDR3 spans 15 residues. The CDR3 DNA follows: TGTTCCAGCAGCCCGACACAGGTTCCTAACTATGGCTACACCTTC. Its translation: CSSSPTQVPNYGYTF.

This clone turned up a few times. The chain joins TRBV4-2 to TRBJ1-6; unclear D gene. Germline V gene data show CDR1 as LGHNA and CDR2 as YNFKEQ. The CDR3 has 15 amino acids. Trimming cost V 0 bases and J 6 bases, with 9 bases left between them. This CDR3 is CASSQELQFNSPLHF. The CDR3 nucleotides read TGTGCCAGCAGCCAAGAATTACAGTTTAATTCACCCCTCCACTTT.

The chain links TRBV19 to TRBJ2-7; D unclear. Deletions cut 2 bases from V and 1 base from J, with 12 bases between. Germline-derived CDR1 and CDR2 are LNHDA and SQIVND (reference sequence). This CDR3 region has 15 residues. CDR3 in DNA: TGTGCCAGTAGTATAACAGCCTTACAATCCTACGAGCAGTACTTC. Translating it yields CASSITALQSYEQYF.

The gene calls are TRBV12-5 and TRBJ2-7, with 9 positions matching TRBD1. V lost 4 bases and J lost 4; bases outside the gene matches: 8. The CDR3 consists of 15 residues. Germline lookup yields CDR1 LGHNT and CDR2 FRNRAP. CDR3 nucleotide sequence: TGTGCTAGTGGTTCGGACAGGGGAGGCAATTACGAGCAGTACTTC. This encodes CASGSDRGGNYEQYF.

The chain uses TRBV5-1 and TRBJ2-2; TRBD2 agrees at 11 bases. The trim removed 2 bases at V and 5 bases at J, leaving 5 bases unmatched. Germline lookup yields CDR1 SGHRS and CDR2 YFSETQ. The CDR3 runs to 16 residues. Written as DNA, the CDR3 is TGCGCCAGCAGCTTCCAGGGACTAGCGGCAACCGGGGAGCTGTTTTTT. Protein product: CASSFQGLAATGELFF.

The V and J genes are TRBV5-1 and TRBJ2-7; D might be TRBD1 (5 bases). V dropped 5 bases and J dropped 7 bases, with 22 bases sitting between them. Germline lookup yields CDR1 SGHRS and CDR2 YFSETQ. This CDR3 has 15 residues. The CDR3: CASRGNLAGSKEQYF. The CDR3, as DNA: TGCGCCAGCAGGGGCAACTTAGCAGGGTCGAAGGAGCAGTACTTC.

This clone was observed a handful of times. The chain uses TRBV10-3 and TRBJ2-2; TRBD2 agrees at 8 bases. The CDR3 loop spans 16 amino acids. The germline V gene encodes CDR1 ENHRY and CDR2 SYGVKD. The junction had 7 bases not matched to a gene; V was cut back by 6 bases and J by 1 base. CDR3 bases: TGTGCCATCAGCGGCGGGCGGGGGGTGAACACCGGGGAGCTGTTTTTT. Translating it yields CAISGGRGVNTGELFF.

The rearrangement uses TRBV5-1 and TRBJ2-3; D not resolved. CDR3 length: 15 residues. Trimming left V 2 bases short and J 0 bases short, with 10 bases between. The germline gives CDR1 SGHRS, CDR2 YFSETQ. The CDR3: CASSLQSVSTDTQYF. The CDR3 nucleotides are TGCGCCAGCAGCTTACAGTCCGTTAGCACAGATACGCAGTATTTT.

V usage is TRBV19 and J usage is TRBJ1-5; D remains unclear. Germline V lookup: CDR1 LNHDA, CDR2 SQIVND (reference sequence). The V end lost 3 bases, the J end lost 1 base, and 4 bases lay between the germline ends. This CDR3 contains 13 residues. The CDR3 region is CASSIQSNQPQHF. As DNA, the CDR3 is TGTGCCAGTAGTATTCAGAGCAATCAGCCCCAGCATTTT.